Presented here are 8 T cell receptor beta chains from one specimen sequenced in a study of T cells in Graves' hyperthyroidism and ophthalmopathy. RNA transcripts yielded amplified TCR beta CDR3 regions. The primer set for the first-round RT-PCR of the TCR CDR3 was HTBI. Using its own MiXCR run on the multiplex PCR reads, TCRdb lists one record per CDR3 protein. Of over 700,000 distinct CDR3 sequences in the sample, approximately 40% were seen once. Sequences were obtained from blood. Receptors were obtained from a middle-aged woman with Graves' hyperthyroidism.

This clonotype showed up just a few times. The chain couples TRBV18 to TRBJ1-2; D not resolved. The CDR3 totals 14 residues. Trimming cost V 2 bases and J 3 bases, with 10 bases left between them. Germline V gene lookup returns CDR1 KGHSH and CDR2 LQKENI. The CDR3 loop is CASSPYGSDYGYTF. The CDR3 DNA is TGTGCCAGCTCACCATACGGGTCTGACTATGGCTACACCTTC.

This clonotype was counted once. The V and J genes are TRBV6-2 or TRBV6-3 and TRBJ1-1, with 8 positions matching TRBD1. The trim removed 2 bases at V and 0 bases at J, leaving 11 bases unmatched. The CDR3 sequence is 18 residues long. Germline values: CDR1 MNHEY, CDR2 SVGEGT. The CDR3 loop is CASSYPAVGQDVNTEAFF. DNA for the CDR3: TGTGCCAGCAGTTACCCGGCGGTGGGACAGGACGTGAACACTGAAGCTTTCTTT.

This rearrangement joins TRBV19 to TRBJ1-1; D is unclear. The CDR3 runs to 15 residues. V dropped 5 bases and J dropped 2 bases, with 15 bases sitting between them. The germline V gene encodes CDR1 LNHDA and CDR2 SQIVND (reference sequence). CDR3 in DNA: TGTGCCAGTAGTCTAACGAGGAGGGTTAACACTGAAGCTTTCTTT. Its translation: CASSLTRRVNTEAFF.

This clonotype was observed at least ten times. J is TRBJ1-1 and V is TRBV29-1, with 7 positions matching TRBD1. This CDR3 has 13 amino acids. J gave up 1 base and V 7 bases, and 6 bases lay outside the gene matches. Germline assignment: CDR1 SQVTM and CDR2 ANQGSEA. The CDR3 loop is CSGGTATNTEAFF. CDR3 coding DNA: TGCAGCGGGGGGACAGCAACGAACACTGAAGCTTTCTTT.

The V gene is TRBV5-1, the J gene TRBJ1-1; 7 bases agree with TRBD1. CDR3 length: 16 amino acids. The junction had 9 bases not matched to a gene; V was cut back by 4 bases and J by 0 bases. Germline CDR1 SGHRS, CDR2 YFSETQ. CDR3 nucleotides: TGCGCCAGCAGCCTGGGGACAGCGTTTATGAACACTGAAGCTTTCTTT. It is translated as CASSLGTAFMNTEAFF. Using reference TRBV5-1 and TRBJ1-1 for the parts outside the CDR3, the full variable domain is KAGVTQTPRYLIKTRGQQVTLSCSPISGHRSVSWYQQTPGQGLQFLFEYFSETQRNKGNFPGRFSGRQFSNSRSEMNVSTLELGDSALYLCASSLGTAFMNTEAFFGQGTRLTVV.

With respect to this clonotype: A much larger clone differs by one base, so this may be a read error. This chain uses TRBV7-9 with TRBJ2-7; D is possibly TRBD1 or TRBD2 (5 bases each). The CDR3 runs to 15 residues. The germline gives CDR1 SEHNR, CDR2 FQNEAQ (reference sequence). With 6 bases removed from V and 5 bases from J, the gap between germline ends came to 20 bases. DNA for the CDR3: TGTGCCAGCAGGACACGAGCAGGGACGCTTGACGAGCAGTACTTC. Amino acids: CASRTRAGTLDEQYF.

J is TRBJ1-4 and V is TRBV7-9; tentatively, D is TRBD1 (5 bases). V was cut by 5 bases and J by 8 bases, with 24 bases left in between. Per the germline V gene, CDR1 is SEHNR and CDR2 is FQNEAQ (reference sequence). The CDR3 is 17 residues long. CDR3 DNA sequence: TGTGCCAGCAGCCCTAGGGCTACACGGGGGACGATCGAAAAACTGTTTTTT. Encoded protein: CASSPRATRGTIEKLFF.

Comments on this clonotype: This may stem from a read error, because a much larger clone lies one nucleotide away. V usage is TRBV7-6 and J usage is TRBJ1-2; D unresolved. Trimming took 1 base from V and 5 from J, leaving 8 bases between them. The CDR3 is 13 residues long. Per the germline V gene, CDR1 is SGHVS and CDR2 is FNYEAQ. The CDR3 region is CASSLVWEYGYTF. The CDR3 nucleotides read TGTGCCAGCAGCTTAGTATGGGAGTATGGCTACACCTTC.